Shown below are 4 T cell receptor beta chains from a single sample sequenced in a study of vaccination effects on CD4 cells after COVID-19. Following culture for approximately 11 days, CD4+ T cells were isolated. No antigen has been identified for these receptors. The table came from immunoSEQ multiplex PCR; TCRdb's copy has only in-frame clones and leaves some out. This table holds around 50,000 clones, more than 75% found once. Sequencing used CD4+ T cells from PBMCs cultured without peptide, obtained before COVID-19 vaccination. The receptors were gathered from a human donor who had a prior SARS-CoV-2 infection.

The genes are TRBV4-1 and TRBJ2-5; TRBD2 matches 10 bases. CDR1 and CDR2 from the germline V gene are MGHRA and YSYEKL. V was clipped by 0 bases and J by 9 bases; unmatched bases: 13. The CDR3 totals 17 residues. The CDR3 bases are TGCGCCAGCAGCCAAGAAGGTAGCGGGAGGAATTTTTGGCCCCAGTACTTC. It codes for CASSQEGSGRNFWPQYF.

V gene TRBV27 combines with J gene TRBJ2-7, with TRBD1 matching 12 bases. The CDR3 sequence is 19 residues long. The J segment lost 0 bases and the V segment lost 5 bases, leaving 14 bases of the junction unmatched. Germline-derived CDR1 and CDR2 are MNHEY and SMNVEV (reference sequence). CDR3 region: CASSAYPGQGAQGSYEQYF. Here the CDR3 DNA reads TGTGCCAGCAGTGCATACCCGGGACAGGGGGCGCAAGGCTCCTACGAGCAGTACTTC.

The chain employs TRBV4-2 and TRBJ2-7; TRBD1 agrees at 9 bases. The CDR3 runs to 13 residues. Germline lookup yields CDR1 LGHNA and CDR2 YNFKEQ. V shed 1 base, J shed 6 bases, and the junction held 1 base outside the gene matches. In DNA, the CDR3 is TGTGCCAGCAGCCAAGTGGACAGGGGCGAGCAGTACTTC. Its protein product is CASSQVDRGEQYF.

The CDR3 reads CASSLEFPSYEQYF. The CDR3 nucleotides are TGTGCCAGCAGCTTAGAATTTCCTTCCTACGAGCAGTACTTC. This chain connects TRBV11-3 to TRBJ2-7; unclear D gene. There are 14 residues in the CDR3. V lost 0 bases and J lost 1, with 7 bases in between. Germline V gives CDR1 SGHNT, CDR2 YENEEA.